These T cell receptor beta chains were read from a single sample in a study of cytomegalovirus exposure and HLA in healthy donors. TCRdb's table, derived via immunoSEQ multiplex PCR, lists solely in-frame clones and lacks some. Of fewer than 250,000 clones detected, just under 75% appear once; the ten largest clones hold under 5%. Sequences were obtained from PBMCs. These receptor sequences come from a man aged 25 to 40 in good health and CMV-seropositive. CDR3s include the opening cysteine and the closing phenylalanine or tryptophan. D genes are given only for firm matches. Only part of the rows carry a size: once, few, many, or a class if the clone is expanded.

TRBD2 | - | TRBJ2-3 | TRBV2 | TGTGCCAGCAGTTTCGGACTAGCGGATACGCAGTATTTT | CASSFGLADTQYF
TRBD2 | - | TRBJ2-5 | TRBV11-2 | TGTGCCAGCAGCTTAGGGCCCGGGAGGGGAGAGACCCAGTACTTC | CASSLGPGRGETQYF
- | - | TRBJ1-3 | TRBV18 | TGTGCCAGCTCACCCACCCGGGGATCTGGAAACACCATATATTTT | CASSPTRGSGNTIYF
- | - | TRBJ2-7 | TRBV9 | TGTGCCAGCAGCCCCTCAGGGATCCCGTACGAGCAGTACTTC | CASSPSGIPYEQYF
- | - | TRBJ1-1 | TRBV7-3 | TGTGCCAGCAGCTTGCGCAGGGAGAACACTGAAGCTTTCTTT | CASSLRRENTEAFF
TRBD1 | - | TRBJ2-7 | TRBV7-6 | TGTGCCAGCAGCTTTTCAGGGGGTGAGAGGAGTTACGAGCAGTACTTC | CASSFSGGERSYEQYF
TRBD2 | - | TRBJ2-1 | TRBV7-3 | TGTGCCAGCAGCATCAACCCCTCACTAGCGGGGGGCAATGAGCAGTTCTTC | CASSINPSLAGGNEQFF
TRBD2 | - | TRBJ2-1 | TRBV27 | TGTGCCAGCAGTTTGGGAAGCGGGAGGGCCTTCCCCCATGAGCAGTTCTTC | CASSLGSGRAFPHEQFF
- | - | TRBJ1-3 | TRBV6-6 | TGTGCCAGCAGTTATCTCTCGGCTGGAAACACCATATATTTT | CASSYLSAGNTIYF
TRBD2 | - | TRBJ2-7 | TRBV7-2 | TGTGCCAGCAGCTTAGTCAGCGGGGGCGCGCAGTACTTC | CASSLVSGGAQYF
TRBD1 | - | TRBJ1-5 | TRBV4-2 | TGTGCCAGCAGTTATCAACAGGGGAATAGCAATCAGCCCCAGCATTTT | CASSYQQGNSNQPQHF
- | - | TRBJ2-1 | TRBV4-3 | TGCGCCAGCAGCCAGGCATTAGCGGTTTATGAGCAGTTCTTC | CASSQALAVYEQFF
- | - | TRBJ1-2 | TRBV13 | TGTGCCAGCAGCTTAGGCACTAGGGGCTACACCTTC | CASSLGTRGYTF
- | - | TRBJ1-5 | TRBV30 | TGTGCCTGGAGTGCCCCGAACAGGGTTAGCAATCAGCCCCAGCATTTT | CAWSAPNRVSNQPQHF
- | - | TRBJ2-3 | TRBV20-1 | TGCAGTGCTCCCCCCGGGTATTTT | CSAPPGYF
TRBD1 | - | TRBJ2-1 | TRBV19 | TGTGCCAGTAGTATATTAACAGGGGCTTACAATGAGCAGTTCTTC | CASSILTGAYNEQFF
- | - | TRBJ2-7 | TRBV28 | TGTGCCAGCAGTTTCGGCAGGTTAGGGCAGTACTTC | CASSFGRLGQYF
- | few | TRBJ2-3 | TRBV2 | TGTGCCAGCAGTGACGGCAGGGTGGTAGCGCAGTATTTT | CASSDGRVVAQYF
TRBD1 | once | TRBJ1-1 | TRBV18 | TGTGCCAGCTCACCCCAGGGGGCGTGGGGCACTGAAGCTTTCTTT | CASSPQGAWGTEAFF
- | few | TRBJ1-1 | TRBV6-5 | TGTGCCAGCAGTCCTCTGGGCAGGGCGGCCACTGAAGCTTTCTTT | CASSPLGRAATEAFF
- | - | TRBJ2-3 | TRBV29-1 | TGCAGCGTTGCCCCCGGGAGTATTAGCACAGATACGCAGTATTTT | CSVAPGSISTDTQYF
TRBD2 | - | TRBJ2-3 | TRBV6-1 | TGTGCCAGCAGTGAAAGCGGGGGGGCAGATACGCAGTATTTT | CASSESGGADTQYF
TRBD1 | - | TRBJ1-6 | TRBV30 | TGTGCCTGGAGTATGGACAGGGCCTTAGGGCTCTATAATTCACCCCTCCACTTT | CAWSMDRALGLYNSPLHF
- | - | TRBJ1-2 | TRBV4-1 | TGCGCCAGCAGCCAAGAAGGGTGGCTGAGGTCGGGGGATGGCTACACCTTC | CASSQEGWLRSGDGYTF
TRBD2 | - | TRBJ2-7 | TRBV9 | TGTGCCAGCAGCGAAGGCGGGAGGGCCTCCGAGCAGTACTTC | CASSEGGRASEQYF
TRBD2 | - | TRBJ2-1 | TRBV18 | TGTGCCAGCTCACCTGGACTAGCGGGAGCCGAGCAGTTCTTC | CASSPGLAGAEQFF
TRBD2 | - | TRBJ2-5 | TRBV6-5 | TGTGCCAGCAGTGACTCAAGCGGGAGCCGGGAGGCCCAGTACTTC | CASSDSSGSREAQYF
- | - | TRBJ1-5 | TRBV6-5 | TGTGCCAGCAGTTACGGGGGAGGTCAGCCCCAGCATTTT | CASSYGGGQPQHF
- | - | TRBJ1-1 | TRBV2 | TGTGCCAGCAGTGAGCAGGGGTTTATGAACACTGAAGCTTTCTTT | CASSEQGFMNTEAFF
TRBD2 | - | TRBJ2-1 | TRBV19 | TGTGCCAGTAGTATTGTGGGACTAGCGGACGGCTACAATGAGCAGTTCTTC | CASSIVGLADGYNEQFF
TRBD1 | - | TRBJ2-3 | TRBV19 | TGTGCCAGTAGTATCGGACAGGGTCGCACAGATACGCAGTATTTT | CASSIGQGRTDTQYF
- | - | TRBJ2-7 | TRBV6-5 | TGTGCCAGCAGTGGTGGGGCTGGGTACGAGCAGTACTTC | CASSGGAGYEQYF